The 16 T cell receptor beta chains in this list originate from one sample, sequenced in a study of human thymus T cells. Sequenced by immunoSEQ multiplex PCR; TCRdb stores in-frame clones only, minus some. The data contain 65,000 to 90,000 clones, roughly 94% of them singletons. Thymic samples were excised during corrective heart operations. Input material: thymus tissue. Receptors were obtained from a girl less than two years old with a congenital heart defect but otherwise immunologically healthy.

The chain carries TRBV28 and TRBJ2-3, with D perhaps matching TRBD2 (6 bases). Germline CDR1 is MDHEN and CDR2 is SYDVKM. Deletions cut 3 bases from V and 0 bases from J, with 10 bases between. This CDR3 spans 15 amino acids. The DNA of the CDR3 is TGTGCCAGCAGTTTCCACGGGAGAAGCACAGATACGCAGTATTTT. It specifies CASSFHGRSTDTQYF.

J is TRBJ1-3 and V is TRBV30, with D hard to call. This CDR3 contains 11 residues. The V and J ends lost 0 bases and 7 bases respectively, with 4 bases between them. Germline values: CDR1 GTSNPN, CDR2 SVGIG (reference sequence). This CDR3 is CAWSVTNTIYF. DNA for the CDR3: TGTGCCTGGAGTGTGACTAACACCATATATTTT.

The chain couples TRBV5-1 to TRBJ1-2; D is unresolved. The germline V and J ends were trimmed by 3 bases and 4 bases, with 13 bases remaining between them. The CDR3 is made up of 14 amino acids. Germline CDR1 SGHRS, CDR2 YFSETQ. The CDR3 region is CASSSVASGYGYTF. The CDR3 region has the DNA TGCGCCAGCAGCTCGGTAGCCTCGGGCTATGGCTACACCTTC.

This sequence joins TRBV9 and TRBJ2-3; 13 bases are shared with TRBD2. CDR1 and CDR2 from the germline V gene are SGDLS and YYNGEE. Losses at the gene ends were 4 bases for V and 1 base for J; bases not matched to a gene: 27. The CDR3 is made up of 24 amino acids. This chain's CDR3 is CASSLLPRDASTSGRRFGTDTQYF. CDR3 bases: TGTGCCAGCAGCTTACTTCCAAGGGACGCCTCGACTAGCGGGAGGCGGTTCGGCACAGATACGCAGTATTTT.

The rearrangement joins TRBV27 to TRBJ2-7, with 13 bases fitting TRBD2. The length of the CDR3 is 15 residues. Germline values: CDR1 MNHEY, CDR2 SMNVEV (reference sequence). Trimming at V came to 5 bases and at J to 7 bases, leaving 8 bases not matched to a gene. The CDR3 spells CASSPRTSGSREQYF. CDR3 sequence (DNA): TGTGCCAGCAGTCCCAGGACTAGCGGGAGCCGGGAGCAGTACTTC.

This chain uses TRBV6-4 with TRBJ2-1, with TRBD1 matching 8 bases. The CDR3 runs 16 residues. V shed 5 bases and J 6 bases; nucleotides not matched to a gene: 12. Germline V gene lookup returns CDR1 MRHNA and CDR2 SNTAGT. The CDR3 loop is CASSPLPGQGTNEQFF. The CDR3 bases are TGTGCCAGCAGTCCCCTCCCCGGACAGGGAACCAATGAGCAGTTCTTC.

This sequence joins TRBV5-6 and TRBJ1-3, with D possibly matching TRBD1 (5 bases). Per the germline V gene, CDR1 is SGHDT and CDR2 is YYEEEE. Trimming took 4 bases from V and 3 from J, leaving 8 bases between them. CDR3 length: 13 residues. The CDR3, as DNA: TGTGCCAGCAGCCCCGACAGTGGAAACACCATATATTTT. Residues: CASSPDSGNTIYF.

This chain's CDR3 is CASSLRSRATEAFF. The CDR3 bases are TGTGCCAGCAGCTTGCGAAGCAGGGCCACTGAAGCTTTCTTT. The chain employs TRBV5-4 and TRBJ1-1; D possibly corresponds to TRBD1 (5 bases). The CDR3 runs to 14 residues. V was cut by 1 base and J by 4 bases, with 11 bases left in between. Germline V gives CDR1 SGHNT, CDR2 YYREEE (reference sequence).

V and J are TRBV4-1 and TRBJ1-6, with D uncertain. Between the trimmed V and J ends, which lost 1 base and 7 bases, there was a span of 8 bases. The germline V gene has CDR1 MGHRA and CDR2 YSYEKL. The CDR3 runs to 14 residues. The CDR3, as DNA: TGCGCCAGCAGCCAAGTCCGAGGGAATTCACCCCTCCACTTT. This sequence encodes CASSQVRGNSPLHF.

The chain joins TRBV7-9 to TRBJ1-4; no firm D call. CDR1 and CDR2 (germline): SEHNR, FQNEAQ (reference sequence). Between the trimmed V and J ends, which lost 5 bases and 6 bases, there was a span of 16 bases. This CDR3 is 15 amino acids long. DNA for the CDR3: TGTGCCAGCAGCCTGACCCCGTCCTTAGATGAAAAACTGTTTTTT. Translated: CASSLTPSLDEKLFF.

Comment on this clone: Other DNA sequences in the same sample also yield this CDR3. The chain recombines TRBV5-1 with TRBJ2-2; D remains ambiguous. Germline-derived CDR1 and CDR2 are SGHRS and YFSETQ. The CDR3 is 12 residues long. The ends were cut back, 3 bases at V and 7 bases at J, with 7 bases in the middle. CDR3 sequence: CASSSPGGELFF. CDR3 bases: TGCGCCAGCAGCTCCCCCGGCGGGGAGCTGTTTTTT.

The genes are TRBV29-1 and TRBJ1-2; 9 bases match TRBD1. With 7 bases clipped from V and 2 bases from J, the junction kept 8 bases outside the gene matches. The germline CDR1 and CDR2 sequences are SQVTM and ANQGSEA. CDR3 length: 14 amino acids. The CDR3 here is CSARTGDRNYGYTF. The CDR3, as DNA: TGCAGCGCCAGGACAGGGGACCGCAACTATGGCTACACCTTC.

The chain recombines TRBV5-6 with TRBJ2-3, with 9 positions matching TRBD2. V dropped 3 bases and J dropped 0; count of bases not matched to a gene: 11. The CDR3 sequence is 18 residues long. Looked up from germline, CDR1 is SGHDT and CDR2 is YYEEEE. CDR3 DNA: TGTGCCAGCAGCTCTATAGGACTAGCGTACGCTAGCACAGATACGCAGTATTTT. Amino acids: CASSSIGLAYASTDTQYF.

This clone is a singleton in its sample. This chain links TRBV7-6 with TRBJ1-4; maybe TRBD1 (6 bases). CDR1 is SGHVS, CDR2 FNYEAQ, per germline. CDR3 length: 18 residues. Trimming shortened V by 1 base and J by 8 bases, and 23 bases separated the two germline ends. CDR3 amino acids: CASSLGGPPQVLGEKLFF. CDR3 sequence (DNA): TGTGCCAGCAGCTTAGGGGGGCCCCCACAGGTCCTGGGCGAAAAACTGTTTTTT.

This chain links TRBV19 with TRBJ2-7; TRBD1 matches 9 bases. Germline V lookup: CDR1 LNHDA, CDR2 SQIVND (reference sequence). Losses at the gene ends were 5 bases for V and 2 bases for J; bases not matched to a gene: 7. The CDR3 contains 15 residues. CDR3 region: CASSARDRETYEQYF. For the CDR3, the DNA is TGTGCCAGTAGTGCAAGGGACAGGGAAACCTACGAGCAGTACTTC.

The V and J genes are TRBV9 and TRBJ1-2, with TRBD1 as a possible D gene (5 bases). Germline loops: CDR1 SGDLS, CDR2 YYNGEE. V lost 4 bases and J 4 bases, leaving 8 bases between the germline ends. This CDR3 comprises 12 residues. This CDR3 is CASSSGPYGYTF. In DNA, the CDR3 is TGTGCCAGCAGCTCGGGACCCTATGGCTACACCTTC.